This TCR beta chain was observed in a study of T cell repertoires in cytomegalovirus infection. Overall study context: Public signatures in TCR beta pointed to CMV infection and matching HLA type.

General observations from the study: Summed public TCR beta family frequency identified CMV carriers bearing the relevant HLA. Across the ex vivo response, the dominant clonotypes were HLA-C-restricted CMV-specific TCR beta clonotypes.

CDR1 is MNHEY, CDR2 SVGEGT, per germline. Trimming removed 0 bases at V and 4 bases at J, with 9 bases between. The CDR3 runs to 14 residues. TCRdb passed the reads through MiXCR, listing each CDR3 protein once. The sample has about 600,000 distinct CDR3 sequences; 20% to 25% are singletons. With regard to this clonotype: Its matching antigen is unknown.

The sample was CD8+ T cells from PBMCs. The genes are TRBV6-2 or TRBV6-3 and TRBJ2-5; D call uncertain. The sequence was obtained from a human donor in good health (CMV status not recorded). Some clones in this sample may be carry-over from other donors' samples. CDR3 region: CASSYSRRRETQYF. CDR3 DNA: TGTGCCAGCAGTTACTCGCGGCGGAGAGAGACCCAGTACTTC.